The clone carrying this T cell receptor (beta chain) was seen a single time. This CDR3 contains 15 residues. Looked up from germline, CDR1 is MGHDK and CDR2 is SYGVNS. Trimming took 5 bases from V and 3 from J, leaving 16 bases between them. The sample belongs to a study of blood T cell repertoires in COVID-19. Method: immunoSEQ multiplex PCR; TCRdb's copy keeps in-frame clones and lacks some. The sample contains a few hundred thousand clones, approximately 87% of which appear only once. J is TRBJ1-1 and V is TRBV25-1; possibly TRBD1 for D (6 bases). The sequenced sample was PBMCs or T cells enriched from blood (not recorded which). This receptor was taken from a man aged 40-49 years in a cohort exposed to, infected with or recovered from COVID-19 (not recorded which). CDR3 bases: TGTGCCAGCAGTCCTGCACAGGGCGGAGACACTGAAGCTTTCTTT. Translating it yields CASSPAQGGDTEAFF.